These 26 T cell receptor beta chains came from one sample sequenced in a study of human T cells and chemical hapten exposure. Specified time point: patch test 3, about 24 weeks after DPC sensitization. Treatment indicated: therapeutic diphenylcyclopropenone sensitization with weekly scalp DPC. Each CDR3 protein is one row after TCRdb ran MiXCR on the RACE reads. This table holds 60,000 to 65,000 distinct CDR3 sequences, roughly 9.6% found once. The sequencing here drew on whole blood, taken in connection with sensitization to the hapten diphenylcyclopropenone (DPC). The receptor source for this set is a woman aged 25 to 39 with alopecia areata. Some clones in this sample may be carry-over from other donors' samples.

This clonotype has only a few counts. The chain combines TRBV5-1 with TRBJ2-7, with D hard to call. Germline CDR1 and CDR2: SGHRS and YFSETQ. V dropped 0 bases and J dropped 7 bases, with 11 bases sitting between them. The CDR3 length is 13 residues. CDR3 residues: CASSLGQVAEQYF. The CDR3 DNA sequence: TGCGCCAGCAGCTTGGGGCAGGTGGCGGAGCAGTACTTC. Drawing the rest from reference TRBV5-1 and TRBJ2-7, the complete variable domain is KAGVTQTPRYLIKTRGQQVTLSCSPISGHRSVSWYQQTPGQGLQFLFEYFSETQRNKGNFPGRFSGRQFSNSRSEMNVSTLELGDSALYLCASSLGQVAEQYFGPGTRLTVT.

This chain connects TRBV30 to TRBJ2-3, with TRBD2 matching 16 bases. The germline V gene encodes CDR1 GTSNPN and CDR2 SVGIG (reference sequence). The trim removed 5 bases at V and 3 bases at J, leaving 11 bases unmatched. This CDR3 comprises 18 residues. CDR3 region: CAWSGGGTSGRATDTQYF. Written as DNA, the CDR3 is TGTGCCTGGTCGGGTGGAGGGACTAGCGGGAGGGCGACAGATACGCAGTATTTT.

The chain combines TRBV29-1 with TRBJ2-2; D remains ambiguous. Germline values: CDR1 SQVTM, CDR2 ANQGSEA. This CDR3 is 14 amino acids long. V lost 4 bases and J lost 0, with 9 bases in between. CDR3 nucleotide sequence: TGCAGCGTTGGATCCAGAACGAACACCGGGGAGCTGTTTTTT. Translation: CSVGSRTNTGELFF.

The rearrangement uses TRBV5-4 and TRBJ2-3; 9 bases line up with TRBD2. With V trimmed by 4 bases and J by 4 bases, 10 bases remained unmatched. This CDR3 is 16 amino acids long. Germline V gene sequence: CDR1 SGHNT, CDR2 YYREEE (reference sequence). Written as DNA, the CDR3 is TGTGCCAGCAGCCTGCTAGCGGGACCCGGGGCAGATACGCAGTATTTT. It specifies CASSLLAGPGADTQYF. The whole variable domain, filled in from reference TRBV5-4 and TRBJ2-3, reads ETGVTQSPTHLIKTRGQQVTLRCSSQSGHNTVSWYQQALGQGPQFIFQYYREEENGRGNFPPRFSGLQFPNYSSELNVNALELDDSALYLCASSLLAGPGADTQYFGPGTRLTVL.

This clonotype was observed a handful of times. The V gene is TRBV29-1, the J gene TRBJ1-1; D not certain. Germline CDR1 SQVTM, CDR2 ANQGSEA. V lost 0 bases and J 1 base, leaving 6 bases between the germline ends. CDR3 length: 13 residues. In DNA, the CDR3 is TGCAGCGTTGAAGAGTCCAGGAACACTGAAGCTTTCTTT. It encodes CSVEESRNTEAFF.

This clonotype came up many times. The chain has TRBV28 and TRBJ1-1; 10 positions match TRBD1. The junction had 4 bases not matched to a gene; V was cut back by 6 bases and J by 3 bases. This CDR3 region has 14 residues. CDR1 is MDHEN, CDR2 SYDVKM, per germline. CDR3 loop: CASRNGQGDTEAFF. The CDR3, as DNA: TGTGCCAGCAGGAACGGACAGGGGGACACTGAAGCTTTCTTT.

The chain couples TRBV19 to TRBJ1-5; no clear D. V lost 2 bases and J lost 4, with 6 bases in between. Germline loops: CDR1 LNHDA, CDR2 SQIVND (reference sequence). The CDR3 is made up of 13 amino acids. CDR3 sequence: CASSISVNQPQHF. The CDR3, as DNA: TGTGCCAGTAGTATATCCGTTAATCAGCCCCAGCATTTT. The whole variable domain, filled in from reference TRBV19 and TRBJ1-5, reads DGGITQSPKYLFRKEGQNVTLSCEQNLNHDAMYWYRQDPGQGLRLIYYSQIVNDFQKGDIAEGYSVSREKKESFPLTVTSAQKNPTAFYLCASSISVNQPQHFGDGTRLSIL.

The sample holds a few counts of this clonotype. The rearrangement uses TRBV28 and TRBJ1-1; a possible D gene is TRBD1 (5 bases). V lost 5 bases and J 1 base, leaving 11 bases between the germline ends. The CDR3 loop spans 14 amino acids. Looked up from germline, CDR1 is MDHEN and CDR2 is SYDVKM. In nucleotides, the CDR3 is TGTGCCAGCAGTCCGGCAGGGACGAACACTGAAGCTTTCTTT. The encoded protein is CASSPAGTNTEAFF. The full variable domain, with the rest looked up from reference TRBV28 and TRBJ1-1, is DVKVTQSSRYLVKRTGEKVFLECVQDMDHENMFWYRQDPGLGLRLIYFSYDVKMKEKGDIPEGYSVSREKKERFSLILESASTNQTSMYLCASSPAGTNTEAFFGQGTRLTVV.

This clonotype came up a few times. The rearrangement joins TRBV19 to TRBJ2-1; perhaps TRBD1 as D (5 bases). The V end was cut by 5 bases, the J end by 4 bases, with 9 bases between. The CDR3 has 13 residues. Germline-derived CDR1 and CDR2 are LNHDA and SQIVND (reference sequence). The CDR3 coding sequence is TGTGCCAGTAGTTGGAAGGGGTACAATGAGCAGTTCTTC. It codes for CASSWKGYNEQFF.

This clonotype has ten or more counts. The chain employs TRBV29-1 and TRBJ1-1; D is ambiguous. Trimming shortened V by 5 bases and J by 5 bases, and 9 bases separated the two germline ends. The CDR3 has 11 residues. Per the germline V gene, CDR1 is SQVTM and CDR2 is ANQGSEA. The CDR3 spells CSVFLGTEAFF. As DNA, the CDR3 is TGCAGCGTTTTTTTGGGAACTGAAGCTTTCTTT. Drawing the rest from reference TRBV29-1 and TRBJ1-1, the complete variable domain is SAVISQKPSRDICQRGTSLTIQCQVDSQVTMMFWYRQQPGQSLTLIATANQGSEATYESGFVIDKFPISRPNLTFSTLTVSNMSPEDSSIYLCSVFLGTEAFFGQGTRLTVV.

In this sample, this clonotype turned up a few times. The DNA for the CDR3 is TGCGCCAGCAGCAGACTAGCGGGGGACATTCCTGAGCAGTTCTTC. Protein: CASSRLAGDIPEQFF. The rearrangement joins TRBV5-1 to TRBJ2-1, with TRBD2 matching 12 bases. Trimming cost V 4 bases and J 9 bases; bases outside gene matches: 8. Germline loops: CDR1 SGHRS, CDR2 YFSETQ. The CDR3 is 15 amino acids.

The rearrangement links TRBV20-1 to TRBJ1-2; D is perhaps TRBD1 (5 bases). V was shortened by 7 bases and J by 8 bases, with 17 bases between the two germline ends. The CDR3 sequence is 12 residues long. CDR1 is DFQATT and CDR2 is SNEGSKA in the germline V gene (reference sequence). The CDR3 DNA follows: TGCAGTGTTCCGGGACTGTTTCTCGGCTACACCTTC. It encodes CSVPGLFLGYTF.

The sample holds many counts of this clonotype. The chain's CDR3 is CASSLMGPGSYEQYF. The CDR3 region has the DNA TGTGCCAGCAGCTTAATGGGACCGGGCAGCTACGAGCAGTACTTC. The chain links TRBV7-8 to TRBJ2-7, with D possibly being TRBD1 or TRBD2 (5 bases each). The CDR3 is made up of 15 amino acids. Germline assignment: CDR1 SGHVS and CDR2 FQNEAQ. V was pared by 2 bases and J by 3 bases, with 14 bases between. Supplemented by reference TRBV7-8 and TRBJ2-7, the full variable domain reads GAGVSQSPRYKVAKRGQDVALRCDPISGHVSLFWYQQALGQGPEFLTYFQNEAQLDKSGLPSDRFFAERPEGSVSTLKIQRTQQEDSAVYLCASSLMGPGSYEQYFGPGTRLTVT.

This clonotype was recorded many times. V and J are TRBV19 and TRBJ2-4; 9 nucleotides align to TRBD1. Germline V gene sequence: CDR1 LNHDA, CDR2 SQIVND (reference sequence). This CDR3 region has 16 residues. After removal of 9 bases from V and 1 base from J, the junction contained 10 bases not matched to a gene. CDR3 in amino acids: CASGTGRDSAKNIQYF. DNA for the CDR3: TGTGCCAGCGGGACAGGGAGGGATTCGGCCAAAAACATTCAGTACTTC.

This clonotype was seen repeatedly, ten times or more. In nucleotides, the CDR3 is TGTGCCAGCAGCGGAGGACTAGCGGGGAGGAATGAGCAGTTCTTC. Amino acids: CASSGGLAGRNEQFF. The rearrangement uses TRBV5-6 and TRBJ2-1; 12 bases fit TRBD2. Germline V CDR1 and CDR2: SGHDT, YYEEEE. V trimming: 4 bases; J trimming: 7 bases; junction bases outside the gene matches: 6. The CDR3 is made up of 15 amino acids.

The J gene is TRBJ1-1, the V gene TRBV5-4; D unresolved. CDR1 is SGHNT, CDR2 YYREEE, per germline (reference sequence). The CDR3 loop spans 16 amino acids. Trimming left V 0 bases short and J 1 base short, with 13 bases between. The CDR3 DNA follows: TGTGCCAGCAGCTTGGGTAGTCAGGTCTCGAACACTGAAGCTTTCTTT. Translation gives CASSLGSQVSNTEAFF.

This clonotype has only a few counts. The CDR3 nucleotides read TGTGCCAGCAGGGGCATTGGAGACAGGGGGGTCAATCAGCCCCAGCATTTT. It codes for CASRGIGDRGVNQPQHF. The chain uses TRBV28 and TRBJ1-5; 9 nucleotides agree with TRBD1. From germline, CDR1 is MDHEN and CDR2 SYDVKM. Germline trimming cut 6 bases from V and 3 bases from J; bases unmatched to any gene: 12. The CDR3 extends over 17 amino acids.

The chain has TRBV28 and TRBJ1-2; D perhaps matches TRBD1 (5 bases). Germline V gene sequence: CDR1 MDHEN, CDR2 SYDVKM. Trimming took 6 bases from V and 2 from J, leaving 13 bases between them. The CDR3 spans 14 residues. CDR3: CASRYGTYNYGYTF. CDR3 nucleotide sequence: TGTGCCAGCAGATATGGGACGTACAACTATGGCTACACCTTC.

The rearrangement joins TRBV9 to TRBJ1-5; D call uncertain. Germline CDR1 SGDLS, CDR2 YYNGEE. Trimming left V 0 bases short and J 4 bases short, with 5 bases between. This CDR3 comprises 13 residues. The CDR3 region is CASSVDGNQPQHF. The CDR3 DNA reads as TGTGCCAGCAGCGTAGACGGGAATCAGCCCCAGCATTTT.

Ten or more counts support this clonotype. The rearrangement joins TRBV27 to TRBJ1-5; no firm D call. Germline CDR1 is MNHEY and CDR2 is SMNVEV (reference sequence). V was shortened by 2 bases and J by 5 bases, with 7 bases between the two germline ends. The CDR3 has 13 residues. The DNA of the CDR3 is TGTGCCAGCAGTTTAGCTCGGGATCAGCCCCAGCATTTT. This codes for CASSLARDQPQHF.

CDR3 nucleotide sequence: TGTGCCAGCAGCCCAGGGCACACCAAAGAGACCCAGTACTTC. It yields the protein CASSPGHTKETQYF. The V gene is TRBV9, the J gene TRBJ2-5, with D tentatively TRBD1 (5 bases). The germline V gene has CDR1 SGDLS and CDR2 YYNGEE. V dropped 4 bases and J dropped 3 bases, with 13 bases sitting between them. The CDR3 contains 14 residues.

This clonotype appeared a few times. The CDR3 nucleotides read TGTGCCAGCAGCTTAGGAGGGTCGACGAGCACAGATACGCAGTATTTT. Protein: CASSLGGSTSTDTQYF. The rearrangement links TRBV7-6 to TRBJ2-3; a possible D gene is TRBD2 (5 bases). The germline V gene has CDR1 SGHVS and CDR2 FNYEAQ. The CDR3 sequence is 16 residues long. Trimming left V 1 base short and J 0 bases short, with 11 bases between.

Note on this clonotype: A much larger clone lies a single base off, so this may be a read error. CDR3 DNA: TGTGCCTGGAGTCAAGCCACCGCGTTTCTCTACGAGCAGTACTTC. Translating gives CAWSQATAFLYEQYF. V is TRBV30 and J is TRBJ2-7; no clear D gene. The length of the CDR3 is 15 residues. Germline V CDR1 and CDR2: GTSNPN, SVGIG (reference sequence). Deletions cut 2 bases from V and 3 bases from J, with 17 bases between.

The chain is built from TRBV5-1 and TRBJ2-3, with a possible D match to TRBD1 (6 bases). The CDR3 has 14 amino acids. With 2 bases removed from V and 5 bases from J, the gap between germline ends came to 12 bases. Germline V lookup: CDR1 SGHRS, CDR2 YFSETQ. CDR3 residues: CASSFGQQRDTQYF. CDR3 coding DNA: TGCGCCAGCAGCTTTGGACAGCAAAGAGATACGCAGTATTTT.

In its sample, this clonotype was seen a few times. This sequence joins TRBV6-5 and TRBJ2-1; the D is unclear. The V gene's germline CDR1 is MNHEY and CDR2 SVGAGI. This CDR3 has 16 amino acids. V was pared by 2 bases and J by 2 bases, with 13 bases between. The DNA for the CDR3 is TGTGCCAGCAGTTACCCTTACCGTGACGCCTACAATGAGCAGTTCTTC. Residues: CASSYPYRDAYNEQFF.

There are many counts of this clonotype. V gene TRBV19 combines with J gene TRBJ1-4, with D possibly matching TRBD1 (6 bases). CDR1 is LNHDA, CDR2 SQIVND, per germline (reference sequence). V lost 8 bases and J lost 4, with 20 bases in between. CDR3 length: 16 amino acids. Here the CDR3 reads CASRRQVGEFNEKLFF. Here the CDR3 DNA reads TGTGCCAGTCGCCGACAGGTCGGAGAGTTTAATGAAAAACTGTTTTTT.